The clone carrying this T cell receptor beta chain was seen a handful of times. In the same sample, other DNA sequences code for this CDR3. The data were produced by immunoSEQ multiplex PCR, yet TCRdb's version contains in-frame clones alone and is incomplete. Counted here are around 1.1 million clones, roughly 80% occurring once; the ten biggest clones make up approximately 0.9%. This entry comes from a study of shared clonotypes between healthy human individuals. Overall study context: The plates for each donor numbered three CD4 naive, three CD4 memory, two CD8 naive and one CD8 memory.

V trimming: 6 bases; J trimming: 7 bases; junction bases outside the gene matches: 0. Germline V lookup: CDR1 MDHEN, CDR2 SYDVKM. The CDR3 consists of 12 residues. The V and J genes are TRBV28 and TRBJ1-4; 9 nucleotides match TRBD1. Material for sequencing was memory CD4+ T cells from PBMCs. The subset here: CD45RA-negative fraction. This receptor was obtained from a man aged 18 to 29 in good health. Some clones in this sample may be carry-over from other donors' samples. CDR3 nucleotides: TGTGCCAGCAGGACAGGGGGTGAAAAACTGTTTTTT. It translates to CASRTGGEKLFF.